Listed below are T cell receptor beta chains from one sample, sequenced in a study of cytomegalovirus exposure and HLA in healthy donors. Generated by immunoSEQ multiplex PCR, the TCRdb table keeps only in-frame clones and is missing some. The table includes about 130,000 clones, about 70% detected once. Sequenced material: PBMCs. All receptors come from a woman in her sixties in good health and CMV-seropositive. The CDR3 runs from the conserved cysteine through the conserved F or W. Each record gives: D gene, J gene, V gene, clone size, CDR3 protein, CDR3 DNA. D genes are given only for firm matches. A row's size may be missing; if present it is once, few, many or a size class.

D: TRBD2
J: TRBJ2-3
V: TRBV15
size: once
CDR3: CATSRVAGGRADTQYF
DNA: TGTGCCACCAGCAGAGTAGCGGGAGGGAGGGCAGATACGCAGTATTTT

D: -
J: TRBJ1-1
V: TRBV27
size: -
CDR3: CASSHLDRFGPGEAFF
DNA: TGTGCCAGCAGCCACCTTGACAGATTCGGGCCTGGTGAAGCTTTCTTT

D: TRBD1
J: TRBJ1-2
V: TRBV5-1
size: -
CDR3: CASSLRTRGTGGDYGYTF
DNA: TGCGCCAGCAGCTTGCGCACCAGGGGGACAGGTGGTGACTATGGCTACACCTTC

D: TRBD1
J: TRBJ1-4
V: TRBV7-9
size: -
CDR3: CSSSLARGTGDEKLFF
DNA: TGTTCCAGCAGCTTAGCGCGAGGGACAGGGGATGAAAAACTGTTTTTT

D: -
J: TRBJ2-2
V: TRBV9
size: -
CDR3: CASSGRAGELFF
DNA: TGTGCCAGCAGCGGGCGGGCCGGGGAGCTGTTTTTT

D: -
J: TRBJ1-1
V: TRBV30
size: -
CDR3: CAWSGQPTEAFF
DNA: TGTGCCTGGAGTGGACAGCCCACTGAAGCTTTCTTT

D: TRBD1
J: TRBJ1-4
V: TRBV4-2
size: -
CDR3: CASSRHQGGDEKLFF
DNA: TGTGCCAGCAGCCGACACCAGGGGGGAGATGAAAAACTGTTTTTT

D: TRBD1
J: TRBJ1-3
V: TRBV10-3
size: -
CDR3: CAISESAGGGNTIYF
DNA: TGTGCCATCAGTGAGTCGGCAGGGGGTGGAAACACCATATATTTT

D: TRBD1
J: TRBJ2-1
V: TRBV9
size: -
CDR3: CARRRTGGNEQFF
DNA: TGTGCCAGGAGGAGGACAGGGGGCAATGAGCAGTTCTTC

D: TRBD1
J: TRBJ1-1
V: TRBV7-6
size: -
CDR3: CASSLRGRGTEAFF
DNA: TGTGCCAGCAGCTTAAGGGGGCGCGGAACTGAAGCTTTCTTT